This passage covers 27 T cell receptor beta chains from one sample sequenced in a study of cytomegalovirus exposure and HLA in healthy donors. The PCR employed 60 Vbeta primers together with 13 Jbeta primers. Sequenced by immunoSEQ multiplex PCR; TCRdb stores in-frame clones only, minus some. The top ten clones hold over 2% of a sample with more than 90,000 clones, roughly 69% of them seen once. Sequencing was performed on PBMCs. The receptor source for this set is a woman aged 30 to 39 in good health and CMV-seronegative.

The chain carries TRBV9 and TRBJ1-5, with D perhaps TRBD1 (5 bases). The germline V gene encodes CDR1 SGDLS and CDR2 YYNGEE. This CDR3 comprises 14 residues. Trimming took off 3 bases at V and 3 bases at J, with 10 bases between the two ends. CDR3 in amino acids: CASSGGGDNQPQHF. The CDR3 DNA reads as TGTGCCAGCAGCGGTGGGGGGGACAATCAGCCCCAGCATTTT.

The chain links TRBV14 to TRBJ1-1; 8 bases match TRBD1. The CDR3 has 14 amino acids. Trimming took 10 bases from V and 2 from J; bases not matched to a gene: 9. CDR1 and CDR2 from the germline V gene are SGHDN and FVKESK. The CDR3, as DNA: TGTGCCACCTCCCCAGACAGGGGCAACACTGAAGCTTTCTTT. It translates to CATSPDRGNTEAFF.

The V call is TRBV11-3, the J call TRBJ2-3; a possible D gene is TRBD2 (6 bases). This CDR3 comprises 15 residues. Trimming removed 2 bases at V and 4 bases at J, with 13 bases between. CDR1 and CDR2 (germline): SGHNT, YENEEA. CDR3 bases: TGTGCCAGCAGCTTAATGGGGACTCCTTCAGATACGCAGTATTTT. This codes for CASSLMGTPSDTQYF.

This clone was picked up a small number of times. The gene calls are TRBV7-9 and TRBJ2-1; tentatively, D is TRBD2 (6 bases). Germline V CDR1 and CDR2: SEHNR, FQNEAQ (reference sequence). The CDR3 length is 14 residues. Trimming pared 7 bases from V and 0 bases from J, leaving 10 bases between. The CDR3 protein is CASTLGGSYNEQFF. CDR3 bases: TGTGCCAGCACCTTGGGAGGCTCCTACAATGAGCAGTTCTTC. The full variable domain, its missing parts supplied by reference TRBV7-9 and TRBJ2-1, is DTGVSQNPRHKITKRGQNVTFRCDPISEHNRLYWYRQTLGQGPEFLTYFQNEAQLEKSRLLSDRFSAERPKGSFSTLEIQRTEQGDSAMYLCASTLGGSYNEQFFGPGTRLTVL.

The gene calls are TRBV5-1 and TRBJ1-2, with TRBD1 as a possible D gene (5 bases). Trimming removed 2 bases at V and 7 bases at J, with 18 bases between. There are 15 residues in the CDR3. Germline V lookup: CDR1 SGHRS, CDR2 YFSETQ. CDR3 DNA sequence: TGCGCCAGCAGCTTAACGGACATCCCTAAGGCTGGCTACACCTTC. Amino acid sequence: CASSLTDIPKAGYTF.

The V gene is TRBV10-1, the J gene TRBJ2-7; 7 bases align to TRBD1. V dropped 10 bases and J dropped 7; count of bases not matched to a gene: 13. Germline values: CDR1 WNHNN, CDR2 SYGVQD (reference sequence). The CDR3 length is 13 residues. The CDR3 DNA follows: TGCGCCAACCCTCCGGGACAGCCCCCTGAGCAGTACTTC. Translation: CANPPGQPPEQYF.

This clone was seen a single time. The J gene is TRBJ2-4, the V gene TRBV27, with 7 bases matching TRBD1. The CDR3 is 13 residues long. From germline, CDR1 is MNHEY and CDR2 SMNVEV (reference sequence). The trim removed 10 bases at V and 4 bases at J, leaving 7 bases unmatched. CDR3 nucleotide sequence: TGTGCCACCGCTGACAGGGCTAAAAACATTCAGTACTTC. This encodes CATADRAKNIQYF.

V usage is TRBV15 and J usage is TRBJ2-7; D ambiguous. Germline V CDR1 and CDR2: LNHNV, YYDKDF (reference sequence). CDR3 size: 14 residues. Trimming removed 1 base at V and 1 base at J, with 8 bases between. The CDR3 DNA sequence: TGTGCCACCAGCAGAGGTCAGATGTCCTACGAGCAGTACTTC. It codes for CATSRGQMSYEQYF.

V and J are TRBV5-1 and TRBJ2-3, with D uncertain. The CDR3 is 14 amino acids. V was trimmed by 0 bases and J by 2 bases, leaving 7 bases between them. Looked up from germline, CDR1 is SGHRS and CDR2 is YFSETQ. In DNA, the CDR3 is TGCGCCAGCAGCTTGGAGCAACTCACAGATACGCAGTATTTT. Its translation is CASSLEQLTDTQYF.

CDR3 loop: CASSEFRGEQYF. The CDR3 nucleotides read TGTGCCAGCAGTGAATTTCGGGGCGAGCAGTACTTC. V usage is TRBV25-1 and J usage is TRBJ2-7; D possibly corresponds to TRBD2 (5 bases). Germline values: CDR1 MGHDK, CDR2 SYGVNS. V lost 1 base and J 6 bases, leaving 7 bases between the germline ends. This CDR3 has 12 amino acids.

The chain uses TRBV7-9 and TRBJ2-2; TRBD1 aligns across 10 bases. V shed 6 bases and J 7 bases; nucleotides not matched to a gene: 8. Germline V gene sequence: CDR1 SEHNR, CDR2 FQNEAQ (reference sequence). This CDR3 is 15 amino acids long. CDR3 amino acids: CASSAGTGVHGELFF. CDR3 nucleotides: TGTGCCAGCAGTGCCGGGACAGGGGTTCACGGGGAGCTGTTTTTT.

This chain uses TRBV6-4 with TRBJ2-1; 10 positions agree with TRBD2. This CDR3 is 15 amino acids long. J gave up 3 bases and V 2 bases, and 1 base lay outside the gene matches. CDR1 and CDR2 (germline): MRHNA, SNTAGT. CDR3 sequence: CASSDGTSDYNEQFF. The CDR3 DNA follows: TGTGCCAGCAGTGACGGGACTAGCGACTACAATGAGCAGTTCTTC.

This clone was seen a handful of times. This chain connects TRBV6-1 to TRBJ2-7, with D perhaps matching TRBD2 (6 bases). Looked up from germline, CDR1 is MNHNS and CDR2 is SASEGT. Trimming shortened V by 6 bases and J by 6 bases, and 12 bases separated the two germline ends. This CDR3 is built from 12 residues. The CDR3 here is CASSGGPGEQYF. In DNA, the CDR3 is TGTGCCAGCAGCGGGGGACCAGGCGAGCAGTACTTC.

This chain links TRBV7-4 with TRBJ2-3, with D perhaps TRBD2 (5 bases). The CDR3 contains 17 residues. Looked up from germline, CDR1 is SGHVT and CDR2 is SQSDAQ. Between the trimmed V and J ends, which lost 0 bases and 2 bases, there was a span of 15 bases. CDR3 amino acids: CASSLALPLVLTDTQYF. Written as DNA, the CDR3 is TGTGCCAGCAGCTTAGCGCTCCCACTAGTACTCACAGATACGCAGTATTTT.

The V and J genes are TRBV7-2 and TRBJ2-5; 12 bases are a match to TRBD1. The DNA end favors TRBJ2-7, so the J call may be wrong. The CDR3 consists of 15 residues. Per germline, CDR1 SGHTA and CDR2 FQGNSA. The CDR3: CASSLVGQGAYEQYF. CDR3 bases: TGTGCCAGCAGCTTAGTGGGACAGGGGGCGTACGAGCAGTACTTC.

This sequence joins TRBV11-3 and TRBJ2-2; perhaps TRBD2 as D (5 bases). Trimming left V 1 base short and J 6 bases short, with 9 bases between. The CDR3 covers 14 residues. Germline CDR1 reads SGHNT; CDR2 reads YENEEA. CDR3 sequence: CASSLGLEAGELFF. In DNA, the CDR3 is TGTGCCAGCAGCTTAGGGCTGGAGGCCGGGGAGCTGTTTTTT.

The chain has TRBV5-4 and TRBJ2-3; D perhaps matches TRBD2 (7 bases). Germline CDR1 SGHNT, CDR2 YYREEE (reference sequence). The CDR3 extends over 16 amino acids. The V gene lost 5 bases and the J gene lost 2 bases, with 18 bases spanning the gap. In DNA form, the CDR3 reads TGTGCCAGCAGAGCCGGGGGCGGGGGATACACAGATACGCAGTATTTT. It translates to CASRAGGGGYTDTQYF.

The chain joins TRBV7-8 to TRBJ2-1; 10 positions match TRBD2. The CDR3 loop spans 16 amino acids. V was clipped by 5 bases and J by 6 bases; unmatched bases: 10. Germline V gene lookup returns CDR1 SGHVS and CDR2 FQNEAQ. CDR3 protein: CASSAFQREGSNEQFF. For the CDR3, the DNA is TGTGCCAGCAGCGCCTTTCAGCGGGAGGGCAGCAATGAGCAGTTCTTC.

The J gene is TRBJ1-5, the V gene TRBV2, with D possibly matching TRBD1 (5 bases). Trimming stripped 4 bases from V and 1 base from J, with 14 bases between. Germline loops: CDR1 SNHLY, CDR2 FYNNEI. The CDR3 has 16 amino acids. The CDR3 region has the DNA TGTGCCAGCAGTGCGGGGGACTTCCTAAGCAATCAGCCCCAGCATTTT. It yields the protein CASSAGDFLSNQPQHF.

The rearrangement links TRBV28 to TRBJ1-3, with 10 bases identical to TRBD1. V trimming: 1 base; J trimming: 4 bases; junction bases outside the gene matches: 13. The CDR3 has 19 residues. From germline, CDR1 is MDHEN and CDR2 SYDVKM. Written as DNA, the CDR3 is TGTGCCAGCAGTTTATCTTCCCGACAGGGGGCCTATAGGGGAAACACCATATATTTT. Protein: CASSLSSRQGAYRGNTIYF.

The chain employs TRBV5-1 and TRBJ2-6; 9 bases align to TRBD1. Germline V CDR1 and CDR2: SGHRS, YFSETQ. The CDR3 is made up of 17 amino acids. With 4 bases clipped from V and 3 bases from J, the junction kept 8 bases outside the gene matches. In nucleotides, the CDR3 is TGCGCCAGCAGCCCCCAACAGGGGGCTGGTGGGGCCAACGTCCTGACTTTC. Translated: CASSPQQGAGGANVLTF.

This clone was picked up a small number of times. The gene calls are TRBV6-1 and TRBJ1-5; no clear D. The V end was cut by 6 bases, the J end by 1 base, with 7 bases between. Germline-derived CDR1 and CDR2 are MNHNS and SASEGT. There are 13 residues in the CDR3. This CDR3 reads CASSRGSNQPQHF. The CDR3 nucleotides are TGTGCCAGCAGCCGAGGGAGCAATCAGCCCCAGCATTTT.

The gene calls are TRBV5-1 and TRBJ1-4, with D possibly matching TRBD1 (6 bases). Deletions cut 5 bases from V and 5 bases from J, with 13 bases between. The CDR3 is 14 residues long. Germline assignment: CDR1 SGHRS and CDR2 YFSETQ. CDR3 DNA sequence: TGCGCCAGCAGAATCGGGGGGGGCAATGAAAAACTGTTTTTT. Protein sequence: CASRIGGGNEKLFF.

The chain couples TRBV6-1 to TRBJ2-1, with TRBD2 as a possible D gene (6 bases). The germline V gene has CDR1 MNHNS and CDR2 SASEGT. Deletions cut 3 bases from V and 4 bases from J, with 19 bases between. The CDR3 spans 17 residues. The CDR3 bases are TGTGCCAGCAGTGAGTCTCTCGAGTCTAGCGCGTACAATGAGCAGTTCTTC. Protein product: CASSESLESSAYNEQFF.

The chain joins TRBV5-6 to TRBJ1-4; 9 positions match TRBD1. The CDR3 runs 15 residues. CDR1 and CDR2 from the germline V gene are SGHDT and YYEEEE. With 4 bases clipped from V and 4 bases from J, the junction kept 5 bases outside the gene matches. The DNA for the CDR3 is TGTGCCAGCAGCGAAACAGGGGGCGGTAATGAAAAACTGTTTTTT. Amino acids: CASSETGGGNEKLFF.

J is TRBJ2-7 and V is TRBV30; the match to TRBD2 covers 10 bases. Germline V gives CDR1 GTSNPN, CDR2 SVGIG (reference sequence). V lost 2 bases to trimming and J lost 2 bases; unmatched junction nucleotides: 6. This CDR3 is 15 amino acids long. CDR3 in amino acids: CAWSPVGLAAYEQYF. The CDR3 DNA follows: TGTGCCTGGAGTCCAGTCGGACTAGCGGCCTACGAGCAGTACTTC. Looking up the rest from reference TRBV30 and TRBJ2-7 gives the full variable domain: SQTIHQWPATLVQPVGSPLSLECTVEGTSNPNLYWYRQAAGRGLQLLFYSVGIGQISSEVPQNLSASRPQDRQFILSSKKLLLSDSGFYLCAWSPVGLAAYEQYFGPGTRLTVT.

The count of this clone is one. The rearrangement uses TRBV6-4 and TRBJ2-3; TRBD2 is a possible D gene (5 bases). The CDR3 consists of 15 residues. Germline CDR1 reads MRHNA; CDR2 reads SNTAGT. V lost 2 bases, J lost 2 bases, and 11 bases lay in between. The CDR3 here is CASSDVGLPTDTQYF. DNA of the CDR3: TGTGCCAGCAGTGACGTAGGACTCCCCACAGATACGCAGTATTTT.